The sequence of this T cell receptor beta chain was determined in a study of T-cell memory formation after mild COVID-19 (dated by TCRdb to 2020 to 2023). Turning to the overall study: TCR sequence clusters from the two donors were found to be largely donor specific. The cohort comprised two young, previously healthy adult volunteers, one female and one male. Longitudinal TCRalpha and TCRbeta repertoire sequencing tracked T-cell clones expanding and contracting after mild COVID-19 in a couple of donors.

Summary of the overall study and its limitations: The second-wave clones that peaked on day 37 were not confirmed to be SARS-CoV-2 specific. Contracting CD4+ clones were located mainly in the CM and EM memory subsets, whereas CD8+ clones were found to be enriched in EMRA. The study included only two mild cases, and larger cohorts that include severe cases with pre-infection samples were judged to be necessary. Clones that contracted from day 15 to 85 showed balanced CD4/CD8 phenotypes, whereas a second wave of clones that expanded from day 15 to 37 leaned towards CD4+. Some responding clones were detected in pre-infection memory, which suggested that pre-existing cross-reactive memory T cells had joined the SARS-CoV-2 response.

The germline V gene provides CDR1 SGDLS and CDR2 YYNGEE. From the cysteine through the phenylalanine, the CDR3 covers 15 amino acids. The entry retains the CDR3 DNA only, 45 bases that are in frame from base 1. A distance of 6 bases separates the germline ends of V and J, which lose 0 bases and 0 bases respectively. Sequencer: Illumina NovaSeq 6000. Using 5'RACE with constant-segment primers, TCRalpha and TCRbeta cDNA libraries were constructed, with sample barcodes and unique molecular identifiers added in the process. Trizol reagent was used to extract RNA from every sample. Amplification of the libraries took two PCR steps, and the second step added a second sample barcode plus Illumina TruSeq adapters. Libraries were sequenced on an Illumina NovaSeq with 2 x 150 bp paired-end reads. In the paper's pipeline: Reads were demultiplexed and collapsed into UMI-guided consensus sequences with migec v1.2.7. Using mixcr v2.1.11, the UMI consensuses were aligned to TRA and TRB V and J templates and assembled into clonotypes. Clonotypes were classified as expanded or contracted when called significant by both edgeR and NoisET, with noise models trained on biological replicates. For edgeR calls, the thresholds were a false discovery rate-adjusted p below 0.01 and a log2 fold-change of 1. As an exploratory analysis of dynamics, max-normalized trajectories of the 1000 most abundant clonotypes were examined by PCA with hierarchical clustering. Separately sequenced CD4+ and CD8+ repertoires were used to assign a CD4 or CD8 phenotype to each responding clone. The public reads were run again by TCRdb, first through fastp at Q25 and then through MiXCR, and only productive beta chains were kept. Entries that share a CDR3 protein sequence are merged under the most common genes and DNA. These V and J calls originate from TCRdb's pipeline instead of the authors' own analysis. This sample has 250,000 to 300,000 distinct CDR3 sequences in its table, and 16% of those were observed once. The ten largest clonotypes hold roughly 23% of the sample.

On this clonotype: Its cognate antigen has yet to be identified. No per-base quality is available; no much larger clone lies one base away.

Ficoll-Paque density gradient centrifugation was used to isolate PBMCs. Material: PBMCs or a T cell subset sorted from them (not recorded which). The source of this sequence is a man younger than 35 who had mild COVID-19 (a few samples of this study predate the infection). The sample titles of this study are shuffled in the database, so cell type and time point are left out; the donor was told from shared clones. Recombination joined TRBV9 with TRBJ2-2; confidence is insufficient to name the D gene. CDR3 reads: CASSVAGPNTGELFF. The DNA is as follows: TGTGCCAGCAGCGTAGCTGGACCGAACACCGGGGAGCTGTTTTTT.